Sequencing of this T cell receptor (beta chain) was carried out in a study of blood T cells in healthy people across ages. The J segment lost 5 bases and the V segment lost 3 bases, leaving 15 bases of the junction unmatched. This CDR3 has 17 residues. CDR1 is SGHNT, CDR2 YYREEE, per germline (reference sequence). Peripheral blood was drawn, around 9.4 milliliters per donor. PBMCs numbering at least 6.5 million were isolated per sample. A single count supports this clonotype. Its antigen remains unidentified. General study results and limits: Per-million-T-cell TCR beta diversity fell roughly linearly with age.

Combining a sample-barcoded 5' primer with a J-beta primer mix, a second PCR ran for roughly 7 to 12 cycles. TCRdb fed the 5' RACE reads into MiXCR, producing one record per CDR3 protein. The table includes about 1.4 million distinct CDR3 sequences, approximately 59% detected once. This chain uses TRBV5-4 with TRBJ2-7, with 9 bases that match TRBD2. Sequences were obtained from blood. The receptor's source is a man aged 18 to 29 in good health. CDR3 DNA: TGTGCCAGCAGCTCACCCAAAAGGGCGGGAGGGCCTCACGAGCAGTACTTC. It encodes CASSSPKRAGGPHEQYF.